This note documents a single T cell receptor beta chain sequence. Its antigen is currently unknown. The entry originates in a study of graft-versus-host responses after intestinal transplantation. In the study overall: All recipients were given anti-thymocyte globulin induction, and tacrolimus and steroids were then administered for around three years. Study-wide results and limits: The marrow of recipients harbored GvH clones, and ileum or blood showed some of them first.

This table comes from immunoSEQ multiplex PCR, and its TCRdb copy is limited to in-frame clones, with some not included. The sample carries 90,000 or so clones, roughly 80% recorded once. This receptor was taken from a human donor who received an intestinal transplant. The specimen was unstimulated CD4+ T cells sorted from spleen or lymph node cells, collected before intestinal transplant.

CDR3 DNA sequence: TGTGCCAGCAGCCTCAGCGGGAGAAGGACAGATACGCAGTATTTT. Translation: CASSLSGRRTDTQYF. V is TRBV28 and J is TRBJ2-3, with 8 bases aligning to TRBD2. Losses at the gene ends were 6 bases for V and 3 bases for J; bases not matched to a gene: 8. The germline V gene has CDR1 MDHEN and CDR2 SYDVKM. The CDR3 spans 15 residues. The full variable domain, in which reference TRBV28 and TRBJ2-3 provide the parts outside the CDR3, is DVKVTQSSRYLVKRTGEKVFLECVQDMDHENMFWYRQDPGLGLRLIYFSYDVKMKEKGDIPEGYSVSREKKERFSLILESASTNQTSMYLCASSLSGRRTDTQYFGPGTRLTVL.